This T cell receptor beta chain is drawn from a study of blood T cell repertoires in COVID-19. Whole-study context: COVID-19 samples collected from the United States, Italy and Spain covered acute and convalescent phases. PBMCs, B-cell-depleted T cells, or T cells provided the cDNA or gDNA that made up the material.

CDR3 length equals 15 residues. V was clipped by 0 bases and J by 0 bases, with 7 bases between them. Germline-derived CDR1 and CDR2 are SGHRS and YFSETQ. The protocol was immunoSEQ multiplex PCR, while the TCRdb copy is restricted to in-frame clones and leaves out a portion. Here the sample spans about 86,000 clones, approximately 82% being singletons. The TCR comes from a woman older than 75 with acute or convalescent COVID-19. Sample: peripheral blood. The chain joins TRBV5-1 to TRBJ1-5; unclear D gene. The CDR3 nucleotides read TGCGCCAGCAGCTTGGTTGGAGGTAGCAATCAGCCCCAGCATTTT. Protein: CASSLVGGSNQPQHF.